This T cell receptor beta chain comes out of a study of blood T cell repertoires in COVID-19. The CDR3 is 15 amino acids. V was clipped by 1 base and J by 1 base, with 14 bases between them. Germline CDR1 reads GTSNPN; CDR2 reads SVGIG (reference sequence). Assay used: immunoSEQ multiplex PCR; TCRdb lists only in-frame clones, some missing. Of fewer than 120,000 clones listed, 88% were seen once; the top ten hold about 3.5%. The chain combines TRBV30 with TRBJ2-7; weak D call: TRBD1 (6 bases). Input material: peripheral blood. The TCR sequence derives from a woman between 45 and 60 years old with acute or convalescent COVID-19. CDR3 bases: TGTGCCTGGAGTGCCCTTTCCGGGACATCCTACGAGCAGTACTTC. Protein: CAWSALSGTSYEQYF.